This T cell receptor (beta chain) was captured in a study of shared clonotypes between healthy human individuals. Naive CD8 cells lacked CD45RO and underwent positive selection for CCR7, leaving out terminally differentiated effector memory CD45RA+ cells. There are 14 residues in the CDR3. J lost 5 bases, V lost 6 bases, and 6 bases had no gene match. Germline-derived CDR1 and CDR2 are MNHEY and SMNVEV (reference sequence). TCRdb's copy holds only in-frame clones and misses some; the assay was immunoSEQ multiplex PCR. The data contain millions of clones, less than 95% of them seen just once; the ten biggest clones take up approximately 1.2%.

This chain connects TRBV27 to TRBJ2-1; 8 bases match TRBD1. The clonotype was recovered from a young man in good health. The sequenced sample consisted of naive CD8+ T cells sorted from blood. CDR3 DNA: TGTGCCAGCAGGAGACAGGGGATTGACAATGAGCAGTTCTTC. Its translation: CASRRQGIDNEQFF.